Listed below are T cell receptor beta chains from one sample, sequenced in a study of T cell changes during pregnancy in multiple sclerosis. Some clones are missing from TCRdb's copy, which holds only in-frame ones; the method was immunoSEQ multiplex PCR. This sample yields some 70,000 clones, of which approximately 92% are seen a single time; 2.5% to 3.5% belongs to the top ten. Sequenced here: CD8+ T cells from peripheral blood mononuclear cells, sampled in the third trimester of pregnancy. These receptors came from a female donor in good health, enrolled as a control in a pregnancy study. Both conserved end residues are part of each CDR3. D genes are given only for firm matches.

v_gene	d_gene	j_gene	CDR3nt	CDR3aa
TRBV27	NA	TRBJ2-1	TGTGCCAGCAGTCTTCGGGGATTGAACAATGAGCAGTTCTTC	CASSLRGLNNEQFF
TRBV7-9	NA	TRBJ1-2	TGTGCCAGCAGCTCCAGGGGCGATGGCTACACCTTC	CASSSRGDGYTF
TRBV7-3	TRBD1	TRBJ2-1	TGTGCCAGCAGCACGGGACAGGTCGACAATGAGCAGTTCTTC	CASSTGQVDNEQFF
TRBV6-5	TRBD2	TRBJ2-3	TGTGCCAGCAGTTACCATCCGGGACTAGACATAGATACGCAGTATTTT	CASSYHPGLDIDTQYF
TRBV9	NA	TRBJ2-7	TGTGCCAGCAGCGTTGGGGAATCGGGGGAGCAGTACTTC	CASSVGESGEQYF
TRBV4-3	TRBD1	TRBJ1-5	TGCGCCAGCAGCCAAGTGTGGGATTGGGGGGGAGAACAGGGGGCTCAGCCCCAGCATTTT	CASSQVWDWGGEQGAQPQHF
TRBV9	TRBD1	TRBJ2-7	TGTGCCAGCAGCGTAGGCGGGACAGGATCCTACGAGCAGTACTTC	CASSVGGTGSYEQYF
TRBV9	NA	TRBJ2-2	TGTGCCAGCAGCGTAGCCCCAGGTGTGAGCACCGGGGAGCTGTTTTTT	CASSVAPGVSTGELFF
TRBV4-2	NA	TRBJ1-2	TGTGCCAGCAGCGGGGGAGGTTATGGCTACACCTTC	CASSGGGYGYTF
TRBV15	NA	TRBJ2-1	TGTGCCACCAGCAGAGAGGGTGGGGGCTACTACAATGAGCAGTTCTTC	CATSREGGGYYNEQFF
TRBV27	TRBD1	TRBJ1-1	TGTGCCAGCGGGCAACAGGGGACGGGCACTGAAGCTTTCTTT	CASGQQGTGTEAFF
TRBV2	NA	TRBJ1-2	TGTGCCAGCTGTGGGTTTAAAAACAGGGAAGTTTACTATGGCTACACCTTC	CASCGFKNREVYYGYTF
TRBV9	NA	TRBJ1-1	TGTGCCAGCAGCGCGACAGAGAACACTGAAGCTTTCTTT	CASSATENTEAFF
TRBV4-3	TRBD1	TRBJ1-1	TGCGCCAGCAGCCAAGATAGCCGGGACAGGGGAGCTTTCTTT	CASSQDSRDRGAFF
TRBV18	NA	TRBJ2-4	TGTGCCAGCTTACCAGTCCCTTTGGACACAACCAAAAACATTCAGTACTTC	CASLPVPLDTTKNIQYF
TRBV27	NA	TRBJ2-7	TGTGCCAGCAGTTTCCACAGGTTATACGAGCAGTACTTC	CASSFHRLYEQYF
TRBV7-2	NA	TRBJ2-5	TGTGCCAGCAGCTTTATGCAAGCCGAGACCCAGTACTTC	CASSFMQAETQYF
TRBV10-3	TRBD2	TRBJ2-3	TGTGCCATCAGTGAGGGGCCCGGGGGGGATACGCAGTATTTT	CAISEGPGGDTQYF
TRBV5-1	NA	TRBJ1-2	TGCGCCAGCAGCTCCCTGGACTGGAGCTATGGCTACACCTTC	CASSSLDWSYGYTF
TRBV5-6	NA	TRBJ2-5	TGTGCCAGCAGCTTGAAGGCGGGGGCCCTGGATGAGCAGACCCAGTACTTC	CASSLKAGALDEQTQYF
TRBV11-3	NA	TRBJ2-1	TGTGCCAGCAGCCCGATGGGAGGTAGATACAATGAGCAGTTCTTC	CASSPMGGRYNEQFF
TRBV2	TRBD1	TRBJ1-1	TGTGCCAGCATTGGGGACAGGGAGAACACTGAAGCTTTCTTT	CASIGDRENTEAFF
TRBV11-2	NA	TRBJ1-1	TGTGCCAGCAGCCCGGGTTTTTTTGAAGCTTTCTTT	CASSPGFFEAFF